Shown below are 21 T cell receptor beta chains from a single sample sequenced in a study of shared clonotypes between healthy human individuals. Measured with immunoSEQ multiplex PCR; TCRdb has only the in-frame clones, and not every one. The profile shows some 500,000 clones, roughly four fifths of them singletons. What was sequenced was PBMCs. Source of these receptors: a woman aged 40 to 55 in good health. Some clones in this sample may be carry-over from other donors' samples.

This chain joins TRBV7-6 and TRBJ1-2; TRBD1 agrees at 8 bases. Per the germline V gene, CDR1 is SGHVS and CDR2 is FNYEAQ. The trim removed 4 bases at V and 7 bases at J, leaving 8 bases unmatched. There are 14 residues in the CDR3. In nucleotides, the CDR3 is TGTGCCAGCAGCTCGCAGGGGGCTTACGGTGGCTACACCTTC. Residues: CASSSQGAYGGYTF.

A few counts support this clone. The chain employs TRBV19 and TRBJ2-4; no firm D call. The germline V gene has CDR1 LNHDA and CDR2 SQIVND (reference sequence). V shed 3 bases and J shed 9 bases, with 6 bases lying between them. The length of the CDR3 is 11 residues. The CDR3 sequence is CASSIMGIQYF. Here the CDR3 DNA reads TGTGCCAGTAGTATCATGGGCATTCAGTACTTC.

The J gene is TRBJ2-7, the V gene TRBV19, with D possibly being TRBD2 (6 bases). Germline CDR1 is LNHDA and CDR2 is SQIVND (reference sequence). CDR3 length: 15 residues. V was pared by 5 bases and J by 2 bases, with 16 bases between. The CDR3 reads CASSPVAGNAYEQYF. As DNA, the CDR3 is TGTGCCAGTAGTCCAGTGGCGGGAAACGCCTACGAGCAGTACTTC. The complete variable domain, with remaining parts taken from reference TRBV19 and TRBJ2-7, reads DGGITQSPKYLFRKEGQNVTLSCEQNLNHDAMYWYRQDPGQGLRLIYYSQIVNDFQKGDIAEGYSVSREKKESFPLTVTSAQKNPTAFYLCASSPVAGNAYEQYFGPGTRLTVT.

This clone has a handful of counts. V usage is TRBV28 and J usage is TRBJ2-5; D is possibly TRBD1 (5 bases). V lost 3 bases to trimming and J lost 5 bases, with 13 bases between them. The CDR3 is 14 residues long. Germline V lookup: CDR1 MDHEN, CDR2 SYDVKM. CDR3 sequence reads: CASSFSQGVETQYF. CDR3 DNA: TGTGCCAGCAGTTTTAGTCAGGGCGTCGAGACCCAGTACTTC.

The chain carries TRBV28 and TRBJ2-4; D is possibly TRBD2 (6 bases). CDR3 size: 16 residues. The V end was cut by 7 bases, the J end by 1 base, with 17 bases between. Germline V gives CDR1 MDHEN, CDR2 SYDVKM. The CDR3 region has the DNA TGTGCCAGCATAGATATCCAGGGACTGGCCAAAAACATTCAGTACTTC. Its protein is CASIDIQGLAKNIQYF. The full variable domain, completed using reference TRBV28 and TRBJ2-4, is DVKVTQSSRYLVKRTGEKVFLECVQDMDHENMFWYRQDPGLGLRLIYFSYDVKMKEKGDIPEGYSVSREKKERFSLILESASTNQTSMYLCASIDIQGLAKNIQYFGAGTRLSVL.

The J gene is TRBJ2-1, the V gene TRBV6-9; D is uncertain. This CDR3 has 14 amino acids. Germline V gene lookup returns CDR1 MNHGY and CDR2 SVAAGI. Trimming took off 0 bases at V and 1 base at J, with 4 bases between the two ends. The CDR3 region is CASSYSESYNEQFF. The CDR3 bases are TGTGCCAGCAGTTATTCGGAATCCTACAATGAGCAGTTCTTC.

CDR3 DNA sequence: TGCGCCAGCAGCACCCGGACAGGGGGCAATTCGGGTACTGAAGCTTTCTTT. Its translation: CASSTRTGGNSGTEAFF. V gene TRBV4-1 combines with J gene TRBJ1-1; 11 bases match TRBD1. CDR3 length: 17 amino acids. The V gene's germline CDR1 is MGHRA and CDR2 YSYEKL. The V and J ends lost 5 bases and 5 bases, in that order; junction bases with no gene match: 13.

This chain joins TRBV5-4 and TRBJ2-7, with TRBD1 identical over 8 bases. The ends lost 3 bases at V and 3 bases at J; junction bases unmatched: 8. Per the germline V gene, CDR1 is SGHNT and CDR2 is YYREEE (reference sequence). This CDR3 has 15 amino acids. DNA of the CDR3: TGTGCCAGCAGCTCCCGGACAGGGATGGACTACGAGCAGTACTTC. Protein sequence: CASSSRTGMDYEQYF.

This clone was recorded once. The gene calls are TRBV6-6 and TRBJ2-1, with no clear D. CDR3 size: 14 residues. With 3 bases removed from V and 2 bases from J, the gap between germline ends came to 8 bases. Germline values: CDR1 MNHNY, CDR2 SVGAGI (reference sequence). The CDR3 is CASSYAETYNEQFF. The DNA of the CDR3 is TGTGCCAGCAGTTATGCGGAGACCTACAATGAGCAGTTCTTC.

A remark on this clone: This sample also contains other DNA sequences that code for the same CDR3. The chain recombines TRBV11-2 with TRBJ2-7; TRBD2 agrees at 8 bases. The length of the CDR3 is 15 residues. V gave up 1 base and J gave up 3 bases; unmatched junction bases: 5. CDR1 is SGHAT, CDR2 FQNNGV, per germline. The CDR3 DNA reads as TGTGCCAGCAGCTTAGGCCTAGCGGGTGGCTACGAGCAGTACTTC. This encodes CASSLGLAGGYEQYF.

This chain joins TRBV9 and TRBJ2-1; TRBD2 might be the D (6 bases). The V and J ends lost 3 bases and 0 bases respectively, with 10 bases between them. CDR3 size: 15 residues. CDR1 is SGDLS, CDR2 YYNGEE, per germline. CDR3 nucleotides: TGTGCCAGCAGCGAGCGGGTCACCTCCTACAATGAGCAGTTCTTC. Translated, it gives CASSERVTSYNEQFF.

This clone was detected many times. This CDR3 is also generated by other DNA sequences in the sample. The V and J genes are TRBV7-9 and TRBJ2-5; 13 bases line up with TRBD2. The J segment lost 5 bases and the V segment lost 5 bases, leaving 2 bases of the junction unmatched. Germline V gene data show CDR1 as SEHNR and CDR2 as FQNEAQ (reference sequence). This CDR3 comprises 14 residues. CDR3 region: CASSTTSGGETQYF. CDR3 in DNA: TGTGCCAGCAGCACGACTAGCGGGGGGGAGACCCAGTACTTC.

The sample holds one count of this clone. At one end, the junction sequence differs from germline, possibly due to a read error. The V and J genes are TRBV9 and TRBJ2-1; 8 positions agree with TRBD2. From germline, CDR1 is SGDLS and CDR2 YYNGEE. CDR3 length: 15 amino acids. Here the CDR3 DNA reads TGTGCCAACAGCGTAGGAGCGGGAGACCACAATGAGCAGTTCTTC. Translating gives CANSVGAGDHNEQFF. The entire variable domain, with the rest obtained from reference TRBV9 and TRBJ2-1, is as follows: DSGVTQTPKHLITATGQRVTLRCSPRSGDLSVYWYQQSLDQGLQFLIQYYNGEERAKGNILERFSAQQFPDLHSELNLSSLELGDSALYFCANSVGAGDHNEQFFGPGTRLTVL.

The chain has TRBV10-3 and TRBJ2-1; perhaps TRBD1 as D (5 bases). The V gene lost 7 bases and the J gene lost 7 bases, with 11 bases spanning the gap. Germline CDR1 is ENHRY and CDR2 is SYGVKD. CDR3 length: 12 residues. The CDR3 DNA is TGTGCCATCATGGCAGGGAAAAATGAGCAGTTCTTC. Protein: CAIMAGKNEQFF.

The chain employs TRBV30 and TRBJ2-2; 9 bases line up with TRBD1. The V segment lost 0 bases and the J segment 5 bases; nucleotides outside the gene matches: 13. Germline V lookup: CDR1 GTSNPN, CDR2 SVGIG (reference sequence). The CDR3 sequence is 18 residues long. The CDR3 sequence: CAWSVLPQQGAYTGELFF. In DNA form, the CDR3 reads TGTGCCTGGAGTGTACTTCCCCAACAGGGGGCGTATACCGGGGAGCTGTTTTTT.

The genes are TRBV28 and TRBJ1-1; TRBD1 is a possible D gene (6 bases). The CDR3 spans 14 residues. Germline V lookup: CDR1 MDHEN, CDR2 SYDVKM. The V and J ends lost 6 bases and 2 bases respectively, with 13 bases between them. The CDR3 loop is CASRRQELNTEAFF. Written as DNA, the CDR3 is TGTGCCAGCAGAAGACAGGAGCTAAACACTGAAGCTTTCTTT.

The chain has TRBV6-9 and TRBJ2-7; possible D gene TRBD1, 8 bases. The length of the CDR3 is 14 residues. CDR1 is MNHGY and CDR2 is SVAAGI in the germline V gene. V was clipped by 8 bases and J by 5 bases, with 19 bases between them. CDR3 DNA: TGTGCCAGCCCGAAAACAGGGGGGAGGGACGAGCAGTACTTC. Amino acid sequence: CASPKTGGRDEQYF.

This clone has at least ten counts. V usage is TRBV11-2 and J usage is TRBJ2-7, with D possibly being TRBD1 or TRBD2 (5 bases each). Germline-derived CDR1 and CDR2 are SGHAT and FQNNGV. V was clipped by 5 bases and J by 5 bases, with 19 bases between them. The CDR3 runs to 15 residues. The CDR3: CASSTGAPRRDEQYF. CDR3 nucleotides: TGTGCCAGCAGCACCGGGGCCCCAAGACGAGACGAGCAGTACTTC.

The chain is built from TRBV5-1 and TRBJ2-7; 8 positions agree with TRBD1. In germline, CDR1 is SGHRS, CDR2 YFSETQ. The CDR3 extends over 14 amino acids. The J segment lost 3 bases and the V segment lost 1 base, leaving 3 bases of the junction unmatched. The CDR3 sequence is CASSLPGQGYEQYF. The CDR3 coding sequence is TGCGCCAGCAGCTTGCCCGGACAGGGCTACGAGCAGTACTTC.

The chain is built from TRBV7-8 and TRBJ2-3, with TRBD2 matching 9 bases. CDR1 is SGHVS and CDR2 is FQNEAQ in the germline V gene. The CDR3 has 16 residues. Trimming removed 3 bases from V and 1 base from J; junction bases left unmatched: 5. The CDR3 bases are TGTGCCAGCAGCTTTAGCGGGAGCGGGGGCACAGATACGCAGTATTTT. Amino acids: CASSFSGSGGTDTQYF.

The rearrangement uses TRBV6-4 and TRBJ1-1; D is unclear. The CDR3 length is 13 residues. The germline V gene has CDR1 MRHNA and CDR2 SNTAGT. Trimming shortened V by 0 bases and J by 2 bases, and 4 bases separated the two germline ends. In DNA, the CDR3 is TGTGCCAGCAGTGACTCTGCTAACACTGAAGCTTTCTTT. Its protein product is CASSDSANTEAFF.